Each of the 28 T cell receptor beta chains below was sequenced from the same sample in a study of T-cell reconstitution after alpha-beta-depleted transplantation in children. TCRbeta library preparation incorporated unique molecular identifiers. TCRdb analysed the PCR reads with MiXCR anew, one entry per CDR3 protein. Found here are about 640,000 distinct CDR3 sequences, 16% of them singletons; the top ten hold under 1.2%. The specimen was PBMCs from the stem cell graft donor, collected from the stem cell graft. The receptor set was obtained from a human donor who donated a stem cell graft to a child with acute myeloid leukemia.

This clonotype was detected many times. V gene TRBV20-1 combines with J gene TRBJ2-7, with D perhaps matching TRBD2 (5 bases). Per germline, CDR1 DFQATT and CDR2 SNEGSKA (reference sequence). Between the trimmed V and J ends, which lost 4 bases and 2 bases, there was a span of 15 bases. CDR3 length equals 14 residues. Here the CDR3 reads CSATGLAATYEQYF. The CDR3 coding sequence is TGCAGTGCTACCGGGCTAGCTGCTACCTACGAGCAGTACTTC.

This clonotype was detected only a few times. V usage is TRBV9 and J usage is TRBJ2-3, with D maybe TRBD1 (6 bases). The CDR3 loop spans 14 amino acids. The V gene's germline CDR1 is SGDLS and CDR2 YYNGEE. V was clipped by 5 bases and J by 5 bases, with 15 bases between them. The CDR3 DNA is TGTGCCAGCAGACCAGGGGTTACAATAGATACGCAGTATTTT. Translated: CASRPGVTIDTQYF.

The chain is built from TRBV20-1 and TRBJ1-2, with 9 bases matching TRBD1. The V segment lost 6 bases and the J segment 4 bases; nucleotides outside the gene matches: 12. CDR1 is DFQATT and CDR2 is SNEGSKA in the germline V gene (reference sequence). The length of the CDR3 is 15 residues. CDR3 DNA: TGCAGTGCCCAAATCCAGGACAGGGGACGCTATGGCTACACCTTC. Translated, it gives CSAQIQDRGRYGYTF.

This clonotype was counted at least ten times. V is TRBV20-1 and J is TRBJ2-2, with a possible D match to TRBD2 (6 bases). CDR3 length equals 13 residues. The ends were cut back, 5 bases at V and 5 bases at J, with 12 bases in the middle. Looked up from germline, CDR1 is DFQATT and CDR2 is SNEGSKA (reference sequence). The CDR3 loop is CSAGDGGTGELFF. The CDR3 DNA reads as TGCAGTGCTGGGGACGGGGGAACCGGGGAGCTGTTTTTT.

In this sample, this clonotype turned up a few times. The CDR3 DNA sequence: TGTGCCAGCAGTTGGAGACGGCGACAAGAGACCCAGTACTTC. Amino acids: CASSWRRRQETQYF. The V gene is TRBV12-3 or TRBV12-4, the J gene TRBJ2-5; D is unclear. V lost 4 bases, J lost 2 bases, and 11 bases lay in between. This CDR3 region has 14 residues.

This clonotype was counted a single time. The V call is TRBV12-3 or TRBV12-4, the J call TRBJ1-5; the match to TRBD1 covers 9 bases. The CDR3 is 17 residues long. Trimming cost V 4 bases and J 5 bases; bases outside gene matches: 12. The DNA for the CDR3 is TGTGCCAGCAGTTGGGGGACAGGGAAAATGGATGATCAGCCCCAGCATTTT. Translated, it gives CASSWGTGKMDDQPQHF.

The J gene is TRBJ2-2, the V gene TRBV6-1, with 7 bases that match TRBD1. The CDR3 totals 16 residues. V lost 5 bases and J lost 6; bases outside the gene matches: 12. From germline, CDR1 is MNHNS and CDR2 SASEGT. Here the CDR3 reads CASSTSGTVISGELFF. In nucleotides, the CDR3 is TGTGCCAGCAGTACCTCCGGGACAGTAATTTCCGGGGAGCTGTTTTTT.

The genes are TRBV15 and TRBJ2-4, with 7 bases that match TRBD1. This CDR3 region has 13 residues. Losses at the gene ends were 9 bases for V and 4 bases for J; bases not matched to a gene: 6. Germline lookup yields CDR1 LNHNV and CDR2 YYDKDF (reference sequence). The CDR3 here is CATRPGQKNIQYF. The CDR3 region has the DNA TGTGCCACGAGGCCGGGACAGAAAAACATTCAGTACTTC.

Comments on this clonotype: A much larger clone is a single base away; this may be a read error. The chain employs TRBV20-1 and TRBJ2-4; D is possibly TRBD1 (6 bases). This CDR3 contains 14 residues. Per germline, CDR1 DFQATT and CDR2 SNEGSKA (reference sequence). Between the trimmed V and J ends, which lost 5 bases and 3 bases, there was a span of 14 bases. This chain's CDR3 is CSAPGDLVKNIQYF. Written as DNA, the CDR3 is TGCAGTGCTCCAGGGGATTTAGTCAAAAACATTCAGTACTTC.

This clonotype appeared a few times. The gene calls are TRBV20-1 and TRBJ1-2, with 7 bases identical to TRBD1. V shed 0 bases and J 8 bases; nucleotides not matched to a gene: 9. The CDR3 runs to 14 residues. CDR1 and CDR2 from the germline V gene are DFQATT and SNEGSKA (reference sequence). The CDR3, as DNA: TGCAGTGCTAGAGAGATTAGGGGGCCCGGGGGCTACACCTTC. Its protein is CSAREIRGPGGYTF.

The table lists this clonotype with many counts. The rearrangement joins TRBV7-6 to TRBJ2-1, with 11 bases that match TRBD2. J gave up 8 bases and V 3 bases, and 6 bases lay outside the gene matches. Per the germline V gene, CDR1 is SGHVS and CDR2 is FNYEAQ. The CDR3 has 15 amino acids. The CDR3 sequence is CASSFALAGVDEQFF. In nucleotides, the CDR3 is TGTGCCAGCAGCTTCGCACTAGCGGGGGTAGATGAGCAGTTCTTC. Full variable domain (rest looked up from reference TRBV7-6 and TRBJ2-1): GAGVSQSPRYKVTKRGQDVALRCDPISGHVSLYWYRQALGQGPEFLTYFNYEAQQDKSGLPNDRFSAERPEGSISTLTIQRTEQRDSAMYRCASSFALAGVDEQFFGPGTRLTVL.

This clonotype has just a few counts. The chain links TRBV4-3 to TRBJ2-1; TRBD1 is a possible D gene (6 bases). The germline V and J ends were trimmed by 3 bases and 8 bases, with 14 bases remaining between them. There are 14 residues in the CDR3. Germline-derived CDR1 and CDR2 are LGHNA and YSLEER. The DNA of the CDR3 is TGCGCCAGCAGCCAGGACAGCCGTACGGATGAGCAGTTCTTC. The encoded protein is CASSQDSRTDEQFF.

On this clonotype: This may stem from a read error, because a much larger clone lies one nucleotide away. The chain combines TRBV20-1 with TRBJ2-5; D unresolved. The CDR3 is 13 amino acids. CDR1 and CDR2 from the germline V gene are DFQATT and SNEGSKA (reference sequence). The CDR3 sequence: CRARDISTETQYF. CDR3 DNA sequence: TGCAGAGCTAGAGATATATCCACTGAGACCCAGTACTTC.

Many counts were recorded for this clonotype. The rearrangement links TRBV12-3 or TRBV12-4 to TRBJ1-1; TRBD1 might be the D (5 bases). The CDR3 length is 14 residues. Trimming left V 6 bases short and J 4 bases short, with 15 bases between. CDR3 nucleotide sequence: TGTGCCAGCAGCTCATGGGGGGAAGGCACTGAAGCTTTCTTT. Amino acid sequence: CASSSWGEGTEAFF.

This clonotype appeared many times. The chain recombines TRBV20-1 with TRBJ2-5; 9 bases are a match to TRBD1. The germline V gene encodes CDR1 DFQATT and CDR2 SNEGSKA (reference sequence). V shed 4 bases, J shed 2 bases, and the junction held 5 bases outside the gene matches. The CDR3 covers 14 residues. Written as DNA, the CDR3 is TGCAGTGCTAATACAGGGGGCGAGCAAGAGACCCAGTACTTC. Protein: CSANTGGEQETQYF.

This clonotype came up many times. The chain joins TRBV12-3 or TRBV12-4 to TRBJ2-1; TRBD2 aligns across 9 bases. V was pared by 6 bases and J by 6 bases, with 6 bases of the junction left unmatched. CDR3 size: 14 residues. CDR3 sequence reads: CASRSASGANEQFF. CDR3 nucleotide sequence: TGTGCCAGCAGGTCTGCTAGCGGGGCCAATGAGCAGTTCTTC.

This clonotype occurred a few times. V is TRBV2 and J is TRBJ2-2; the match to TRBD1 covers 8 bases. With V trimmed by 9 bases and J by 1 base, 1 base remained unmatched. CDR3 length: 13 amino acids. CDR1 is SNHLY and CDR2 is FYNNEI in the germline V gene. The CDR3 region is CARGQENTGELFF. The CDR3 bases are TGTGCCAGGGGACAGGAGAACACCGGGGAGCTGTTTTTT.

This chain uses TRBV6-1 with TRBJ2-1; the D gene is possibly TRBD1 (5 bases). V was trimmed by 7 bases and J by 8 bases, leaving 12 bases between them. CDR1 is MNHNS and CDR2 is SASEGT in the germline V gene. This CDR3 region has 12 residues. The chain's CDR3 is CASNHQGYEQFF. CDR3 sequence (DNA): TGTGCCAGCAACCACCAGGGATATGAGCAGTTCTTC.

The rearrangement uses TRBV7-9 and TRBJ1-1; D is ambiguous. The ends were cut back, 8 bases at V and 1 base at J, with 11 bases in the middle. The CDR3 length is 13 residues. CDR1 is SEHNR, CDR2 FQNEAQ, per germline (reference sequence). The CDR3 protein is CASDPGRNTEAFF. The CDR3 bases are TGTGCCAGCGATCCGGGGAGGAACACTGAAGCTTTCTTT.

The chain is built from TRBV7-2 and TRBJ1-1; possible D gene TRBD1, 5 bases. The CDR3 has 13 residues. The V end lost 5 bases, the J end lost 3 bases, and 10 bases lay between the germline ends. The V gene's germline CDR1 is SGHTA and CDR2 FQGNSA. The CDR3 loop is CASSQAGHTEAFF. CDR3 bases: TGTGCCAGCAGCCAGGCGGGGCACACTGAAGCTTTCTTT.

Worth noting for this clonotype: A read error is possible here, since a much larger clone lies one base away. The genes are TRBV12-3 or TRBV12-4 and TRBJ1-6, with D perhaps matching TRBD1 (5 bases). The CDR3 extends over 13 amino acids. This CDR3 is CASSFDSNAPLHF. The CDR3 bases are TGTGCCAGCAGTTTTGACAGTAATGCACCCCTCCACTTT.

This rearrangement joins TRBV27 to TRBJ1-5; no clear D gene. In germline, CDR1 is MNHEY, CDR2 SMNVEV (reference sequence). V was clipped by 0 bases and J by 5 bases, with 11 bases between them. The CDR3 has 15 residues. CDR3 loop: CASSLSPGLDQPQHF. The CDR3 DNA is TGTGCCAGCAGTTTATCTCCGGGATTGGATCAGCCCCAGCATTTT.

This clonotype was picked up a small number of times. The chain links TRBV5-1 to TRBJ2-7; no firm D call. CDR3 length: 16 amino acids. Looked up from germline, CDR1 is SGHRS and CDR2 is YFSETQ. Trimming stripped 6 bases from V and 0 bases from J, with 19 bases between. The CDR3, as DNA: TGCGCCAGCAACATCACGGTAGCAACCAGCTCCTACGAGCAGTACTTC. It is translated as CASNITVATSSYEQYF. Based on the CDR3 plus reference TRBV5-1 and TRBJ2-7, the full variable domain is KAGVTQTPRYLIKTRGQQVTLSCSPISGHRSVSWYQQTPGQGLQFLFEYFSETQRNKGNFPGRFSGRQFSNSRSEMNVSTLELGDSALYLCASNITVATSSYEQYFGPGTRLTVT.

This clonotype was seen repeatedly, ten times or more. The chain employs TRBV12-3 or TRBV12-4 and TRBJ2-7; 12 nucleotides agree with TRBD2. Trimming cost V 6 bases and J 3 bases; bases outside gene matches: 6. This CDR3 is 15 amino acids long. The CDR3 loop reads CASSIGLAGNYEQYV. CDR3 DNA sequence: TGTGCCAGCAGCATCGGACTAGCGGGGAACTACGAGCAGTACGTC.

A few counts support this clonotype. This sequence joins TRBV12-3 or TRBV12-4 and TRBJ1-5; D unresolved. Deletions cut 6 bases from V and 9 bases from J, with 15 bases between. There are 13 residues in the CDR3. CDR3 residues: CASSLGLSGPQHF. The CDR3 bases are TGTGCCAGCAGCCTCGGTCTCTCGGGGCCCCAGCATTTT.

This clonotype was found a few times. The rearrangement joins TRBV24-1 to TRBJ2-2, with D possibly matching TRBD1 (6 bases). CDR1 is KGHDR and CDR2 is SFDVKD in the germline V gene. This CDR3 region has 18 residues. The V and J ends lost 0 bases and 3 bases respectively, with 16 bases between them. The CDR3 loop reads CATSDLETGTPYTGELFF. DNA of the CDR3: TGTGCCACCAGTGATTTGGAGACCGGGACACCGTACACCGGGGAGCTGTTTTTT.

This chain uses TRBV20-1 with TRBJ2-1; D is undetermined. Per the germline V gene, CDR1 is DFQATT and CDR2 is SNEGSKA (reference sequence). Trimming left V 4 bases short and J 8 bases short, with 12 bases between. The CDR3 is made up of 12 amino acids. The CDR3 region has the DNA TGCAGTGCTACCCTTGAGAACGATGAGCAGTTCTTC. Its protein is CSATLENDEQFF.

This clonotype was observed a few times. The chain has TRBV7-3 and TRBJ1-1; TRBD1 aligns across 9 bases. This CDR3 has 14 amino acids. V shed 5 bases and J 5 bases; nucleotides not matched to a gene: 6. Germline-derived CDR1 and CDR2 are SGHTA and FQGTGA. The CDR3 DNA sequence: TGTGCCAGCAGCGCTGACAGGGGGGCAACTGAAGCTTTCTTT. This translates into CASSADRGATEAFF.